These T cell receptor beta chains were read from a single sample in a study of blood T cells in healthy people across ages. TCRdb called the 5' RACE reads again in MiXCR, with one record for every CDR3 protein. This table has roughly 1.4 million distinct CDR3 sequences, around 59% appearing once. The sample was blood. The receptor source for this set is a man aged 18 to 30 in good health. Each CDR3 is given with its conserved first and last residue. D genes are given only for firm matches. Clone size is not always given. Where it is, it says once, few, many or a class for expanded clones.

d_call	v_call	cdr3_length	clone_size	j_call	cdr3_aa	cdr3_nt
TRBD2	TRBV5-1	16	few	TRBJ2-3	CASSLDERGGTDTQYF	TGCGCCAGCAGCTTGGATGAGCGGGGGGGCACAGATACGCAGTATTTT
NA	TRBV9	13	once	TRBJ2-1	CASSVYTYNEQFF	TGTGCCAGCAGCGTTTATACCTACAATGAGCAGTTCTTC
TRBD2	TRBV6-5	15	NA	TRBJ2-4	CASSYRASGKNIQYF	TGTGCCAGCAGTTACCGAGCTAGCGGTAAAAACATTCAGTACTTC
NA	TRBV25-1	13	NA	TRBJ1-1	CASRGGGSTEAFF	TGTGCCAGCAGGGGTGGGGGATCCACTGAAGCTTTCTTT
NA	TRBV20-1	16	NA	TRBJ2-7	CSARDFSRGRSYEQYF	TGCAGTGCTAGAGATTTCTCCAGGGGCCGGTCCTACGAGCAGTACTTC
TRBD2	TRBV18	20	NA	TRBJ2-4	CASSPSEDDWGGVAKNIQYF	TGTGCCAGCTCACCTTCTGAGGATGACTGGGGGGGAGTAGCCAAAAACATTCAGTACTTC
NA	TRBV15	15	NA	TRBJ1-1	CATEPGQLMNTEAFF	TGTGCCACTGAGCCCGGACAGTTAATGAACACTGAAGCTTTCTTT
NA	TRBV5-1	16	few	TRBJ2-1	CASSLVVTGTYNEQFF	TGCGCCAGCAGCTTGGTGGTGACAGGGACTTACAATGAGCAGTTCTTC
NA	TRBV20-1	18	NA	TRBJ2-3	CSARDWGESRGRTDTQYF	TGCAGTGCTAGAGATTGGGGTGAGTCGCGAGGACGCACAGATACGCAGTATTTT
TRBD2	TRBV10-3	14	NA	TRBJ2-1	CATRLAVEMNEQFF	TGTGCCACCCGACTAGCGGTAGAAATGAATGAGCAGTTCTTC
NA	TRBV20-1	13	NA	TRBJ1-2	CSARDIWSGGYTF	TGCAGTGCGAGAGATATTTGGTCTGGAGGCTACACCTTC
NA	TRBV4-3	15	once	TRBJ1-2	CASSQDPGEARDYTF	TGCGCCAGCAGCCAAGATCCGGGCGAGGCCCGGGACTACACCTTC
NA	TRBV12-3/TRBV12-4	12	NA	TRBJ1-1	CASGWRDTEAFF	TGTGCCAGTGGTTGGAGGGACACTGAAGCTTTCTTT
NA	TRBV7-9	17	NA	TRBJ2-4	CASSPEGPRLAKNIQYF	TGTGCCAGCAGCCCTGAGGGACCGAGACTAGCCAAAAACATTCAGTACTTC
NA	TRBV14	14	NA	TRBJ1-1	CASSQGRWVSEAFF	TGTGCCAGCAGCCAAGGACGGTGGGTGAGTGAAGCTTTCTTT
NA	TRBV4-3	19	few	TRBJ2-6	CASSQDRYGGTAGANVLTF	TGCGCCAGCAGCCAAGATCGTTACGGGGGTACGGCTGGGGCCAACGTCCTGACTTTC
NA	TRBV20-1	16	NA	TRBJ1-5	CSARDSQHRANQPQHF	TGCAGTGCTAGAGATTCCCAACACAGGGCCAATCAGCCCCAGCATTTT
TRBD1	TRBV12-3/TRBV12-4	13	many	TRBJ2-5	CASSPQGRETQYF	TGTGCCAGCAGTCCACAGGGGCGAGAGACCCAGTACTTC
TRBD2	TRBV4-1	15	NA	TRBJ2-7	CASSRNSGSMDKQYF	TGCGCCAGCAGCCGTAATAGCGGGAGTATGGACAAGCAGTACTTC
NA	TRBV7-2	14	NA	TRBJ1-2	CAGSLGQGLGGYTF	TGTGCCGGCAGCTTAGGCCAGGGTCTCGGTGGCTACACCTTC
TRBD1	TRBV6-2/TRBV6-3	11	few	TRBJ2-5	CASQGAETQYF	TGTGCCAGCCAGGGGGCAGAGACCCAGTACTTC
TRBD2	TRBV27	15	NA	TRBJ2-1	CASSQIAGGFHEQFF	TGTGCCAGCAGTCAAATAGCGGGGGGGTTCCATGAGCAGTTCTTC
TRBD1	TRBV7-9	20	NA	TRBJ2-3	CASSYIRQGPRTRYTDTQYF	TGTGCCAGCAGCTATATCCGACAGGGTCCACGAACCCGGTACACAGATACGCAGTATTTT
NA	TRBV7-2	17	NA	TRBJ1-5	CASSRGGDAYSNQPQHF	TGTGCCAGCTCCCGGGGGGGGGACGCCTATAGCAATCAGCCCCAGCATTTT
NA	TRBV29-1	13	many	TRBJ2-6	CSVDVSGANVLTF	TGCAGCGTTGATGTATCTGGGGCCAACGTCCTGACTTTC
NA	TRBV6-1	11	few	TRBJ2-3	CASSESNTQYF	TGTGCCAGCAGTGAATCCAATACGCAGTATTTT
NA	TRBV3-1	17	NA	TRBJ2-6	CASSLDLGSSGANVLTF	TGTGCCAGCAGCCTCGACCTTGGGAGCTCTGGGGCCAACGTCCTGACTTTC
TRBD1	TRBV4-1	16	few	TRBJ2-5	CASSQDGTGASETQYF	TGCGCCAGCAGCCAAGATGGGACAGGGGCAAGTGAGACCCAGTACTTC
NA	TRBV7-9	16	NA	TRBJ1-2	CASSLAGLRLIDGYTF	TGTGCCAGCAGCTTAGCCGGACTAAGGTTAATAGATGGCTACACCTTC
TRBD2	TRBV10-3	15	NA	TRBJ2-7	CAIRNGTSGTYEQYF	TGTGCCATCAGGAACGGGACTAGCGGAACCTACGAGCAGTACTTC
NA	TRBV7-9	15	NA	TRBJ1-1	CASSLVGLGNTEAFF	TGTGCCAGCAGCTTAGTTGGGTTAGGGAACACTGAAGCTTTCTTT
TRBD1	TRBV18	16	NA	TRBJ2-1	CASSPRDRGPYNEQFF	TGTGCCAGCTCACCTAGGGACAGGGGCCCCTACAATGAGCAGTTCTTC
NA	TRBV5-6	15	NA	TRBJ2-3	CASSLRSSNTDTQYF	TGTGCCAGCAGCTTACGGAGTTCCAACACAGATACGCAGTATTTT
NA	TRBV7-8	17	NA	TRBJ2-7	CASSLGSSIGVGYEQYF	TGTGCCAGCAGCTTAGGAAGTTCGATAGGGGTAGGGTACGAGCAGTACTTC
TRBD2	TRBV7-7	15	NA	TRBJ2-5	CASSFASGPAETQYF	TGTGCTAGCAGCTTCGCTAGCGGGCCCGCGGAGACCCAGTACTTC
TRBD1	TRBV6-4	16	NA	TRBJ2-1	CASSDGIGTVYNEQFF	TGTGCCAGCAGTGATGGAATAGGGACAGTCTACAATGAGCAGTTCTTC
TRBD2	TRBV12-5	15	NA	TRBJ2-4	CASGPGYPRGDIQYF	TGTGCTAGTGGCCCGGGGTATCCCCGGGGGGACATTCAGTACTTC